This TCR beta chain was found in a study of T cell changes during pregnancy in multiple sclerosis. The CDR3 covers 14 residues. Germline CDR1 and CDR2: SGHVS and FNYEAQ. Remarks on this clone: One end of the junction does not line up with germline, which may come from a read error.

Produced via immunoSEQ multiplex PCR; TCRdb's table is partial and in-frame only. The sample has approximately 100,000 clones, more than 90% seen once. This TCR derives from a female donor with multiple sclerosis, enrolled in a pregnancy study. The V call is TRBV7-6, the J call TRBJ1-4, with D possibly being TRBD1 (6 bases). Sequenced here: peripheral blood, sampled in the second trimester of pregnancy. CDR3 residues: CASSLRGTTEKLFF. For the CDR3, the DNA is TGTGCCAGCAGCTTAAGGGGGACTACTGAAAAACTGTTTTTT. Variable domain in full (rest from reference TRBV7-6 and TRBJ1-4): GAGVSQSPRYKVTKRGQDVALRCDPISGHVSLYWYRQALGQGPEFLTYFNYEAQQDKSGLPNDRFSAERPEGSISTLTIQRTEQRDSAMYRCASSLRGTTEKLFFGSGTQLSVL.